A selection of T cell receptor beta chains follows, all from one sample in a study of T cell responses to AZD1222 COVID-19 vaccine. TCRdb's table, derived via immunoSEQ multiplex PCR, lists solely in-frame clones and lacks some. The sample has 100,000 to 120,000 clones, roughly 87% seen once; the top ten hold over 35%. The material was peripheral blood, obtained 28 days after the second AZD1222 dose. These receptors originate from an adult who received the AZD1222 COVID-19 vaccine. Both conserved end residues are part of each CDR3. Each record gives: V gene, J gene, clone size, D gene, CDR3 DNA, CDR3 protein. The D gene is left open where the match is weak. A clone size is listed for some rows: how often the clone was seen (once, few, many), or a class if it is expanded.

TRBV5-1,TRBJ2-3,once,-,TGCGCCAGCAGCTTGGCTTCTCTCACAGATACGCAGTATTTT,CASSLASLTDTQYF
TRBV6-5,TRBJ1-1,-,-,TGTGCCAGCAGTCTTAGGACGGAGAACACTGAAGCTTTCTTT,CASSLRTENTEAFF
TRBV6-5,TRBJ2-7,once,TRBD1,TGTGCCAGCAGTTACTCACGGACAGGGGGCTACGAGCAGTACTTC,CASSYSRTGGYEQYF
TRBV5-1,TRBJ2-1,-,TRBD1,TGCGCCAGCAGTCAGACAGGGGGCTTCTACAATGAGCAGTTCTTC,CASSQTGGFYNEQFF
TRBV6-5,TRBJ2-3,-,-,TGTGCCACCTACAGAATCACTAGCACAGATACGCAGTATTTT,CATYRITSTDTQYF
TRBV27,TRBJ1-6,-,TRBD1,TGTGCCAGCAGTCAGGGGGGGGCTAAAAATAATTCACCCCTCCACTTT,CASSQGGAKNNSPLHF
TRBV5-1,TRBJ2-3,-,-,TGCGCCAGCAGCTTAGGCAGTCCTAGCACAGATACGCAGTATTTT,CASSLGSPSTDTQYF
TRBV18,TRBJ2-5,once,-,TGTGCCAGCTCACCTCCGTCGGGGGACCAAGAGACCCAGTACTTC,CASSPPSGDQETQYF
TRBV30,TRBJ1-3,once,-,TGTGCCTGGAGTGTAACGGGGATTGCTGGAAACACCATATATTTT,CAWSVTGIAGNTIYF
TRBV19,TRBJ2-7,-,TRBD2,TGTGCCAGTAGTATAACAGGAGCGGGAGTGGGCTACGAGCAGTACTTC,CASSITGAGVGYEQYF
TRBV19,TRBJ2-7,once,TRBD1,TGTGCCAGTAGTCGCGCAGGGGGCGAGCAGTACTTC,CASSRAGGEQYF
TRBV28,TRBJ2-7,-,TRBD2,TGTGCCAGCAGTCCAACCCGGACTAGCGGGAGTTTCGAGCAGTACTTC,CASSPTRTSGSFEQYF
TRBV28,TRBJ1-6,-,TRBD1,TGTGCCAGCAGTTTACAGGGGGAGAGATCACCCCTCCACTTT,CASSLQGERSPLHF
TRBV7-2,TRBJ2-5,-,-,TGTGCCAGCAGCCCTCAGTGGGGTGAGGGTGAGACCCAGTACTTC,CASSPQWGEGETQYF
TRBV28,TRBJ2-2,-,-,TGTGCCAGCAAGACCCGCACCGGGGAGCTGTTTTTT,CASKTRTGELFF
TRBV11-3,TRBJ2-1,-,-,TGTGCCAGCAGCCCTCCCGGCACTAGTGAGATAGGTGAGCAGTTCTTC,CASSPPGTSEIGEQFF
TRBV5-1,TRBJ2-5,-,-,TGCGCCAGCAGCTTGCAAGAGACCCAGTACTTC,CASSLQETQYF
TRBV19,TRBJ2-7,-,-,TGTGCCAGTAGTATGGTCGCGGACAGCTCCTACGAGCAGTACTTC,CASSMVADSSYEQYF
TRBV28,TRBJ2-3,-,TRBD2,TGTGCCAGCAGTCCCTCTTCTGGGAGGGCCTGGGTGGATACGCAGTATTTT,CASSPSSGRAWVDTQYF
TRBV9,TRBJ2-7,-,TRBD2,TGTGCCAGCAGCCCGGGGGGGGGTGGCTCCTACGAGCAGTACTTC,CASSPGGGGSYEQYF
TRBV30,TRBJ2-7,-,-,TGTGCCTGGAGTCTTTTGCGTTCCTACGAGCAGTACTTC,CAWSLLRSYEQYF
TRBV5-6,TRBJ1-2,-,TRBD1,TGTGCCAGCAGCCCTGGGACAGGCGGCTATGGCTACACCTTC,CASSPGTGGYGYTF
TRBV12-5,TRBJ2-5,-,-,TGTGCTAGTGGTTTGGACCTTTCCACCCAGTACTTC,CASGLDLSTQYF
TRBV7-3,TRBJ2-7,once,-,TGTGCCAGCAGCTCCTCGGCCGGGGGCCGACGGGAGCAGTACTTC,CASSSSAGGRREQYF
TRBV27,TRBJ1-2,-,TRBD1,TGTGCCAGCAGACCTTGGACAGGGGAGGATGGCTACACCTTC,CASRPWTGEDGYTF
TRBV5-8,TRBJ2-5,-,TRBD2,TGTGCCAGCAGCTCCGGACTAGCGGGAGAGACCCAGTACTTC,CASSSGLAGETQYF
TRBV5-6,TRBJ2-7,once,-,TGTGCCAGCAGCGTAGGGGTCCTATACGAGCAGTACTTC,CASSVGVLYEQYF
TRBV9,TRBJ1-6,-,-,TGTGCCAGCAGCGTAATTGACAGAGATTCACCCCTCCACTTT,CASSVIDRDSPLHF
TRBV5-6,TRBJ1-1,-,-,TGTGCCAGCAGCTCAGGGAACACTGAAGCTTTCTTT,CASSSGNTEAFF
TRBV5-1,TRBJ2-1,-,TRBD2,TGCGCCAGCAGCTTTATGTCCGGGCTAGCGGGAGAATCGGCTAATGAGCAGTTCTTC,CASSFMSGLAGESANEQFF
TRBV7-9,TRBJ1-5,-,-,TGTGCCAGCAGCTTAGTGCAACAGCCCCAGCATTTT,CASSLVQQPQHF
TRBV30,TRBJ2-2,-,TRBD2,TGTGCCTGGAGACTAGCGGGAGCCCCCACCGGGGAGCTGTTTTTT,CAWRLAGAPTGELFF
TRBV18,TRBJ2-5,-,TRBD2,TGTGCCAGCTCACCGGTGACTAGCACATCCGGGGCCCAGTACTTC,CASSPVTSTSGAQYF
TRBV9,TRBJ1-3,-,TRBD1,TGTGCCAGCAGCCCGCAGGGGGCTTCTGGAAACACCATATATTTT,CASSPQGASGNTIYF
TRBV7-2,TRBJ1-2,-,-,TGTGCCAGCAGCTCCTACTCGTCCCGGGGGAGCTATGGCTACACCTTC,CASSSYSSRGSYGYTF
TRBV28,TRBJ2-3,-,-,TGTGCCAGCAGTTCTGCGGGTCGAGATACGCAGTATTTT,CASSSAGRDTQYF
TRBV5-6,TRBJ1-2,-,TRBD1,TGTGCCAGCAGCTTGGTGTACAGGGGGCGCGACTATGGCTACACCTTC,CASSLVYRGRDYGYTF
TRBV18,TRBJ2-7,-,-,TGTGCCAGCTCCCCTGCCTACGAGCAGTACTTC,CASSPAYEQYF
TRBV9,TRBJ1-2,-,TRBD1,TGTGCCAGCAGCACACGAGACAGGGTTCCTGGCTACACCTTC,CASSTRDRVPGYTF
TRBV28,TRBJ2-7,once,TRBD2,TGTGCCAGCACTTTGTCGGTTAGCGGGAGAAGGTACGAGCAGTACTTC,CASTLSVSGRRYEQYF
TRBV6-6,TRBJ1-6,-,-,TGTGCCACCTCCGCACGCAATAATTCACCCCTCCACTTT,CATSARNNSPLHF
TRBV19,TRBJ2-1,once,-,TGTGCCAGTAGTATCCACAGCAGCTCCTACAATGAGCAGTTCTTC,CASSIHSSSYNEQFF
TRBV28,TRBJ2-2,-,-,TGTGCCAGTCTACCCCATAACACCGGGGAGCTGTTTTTT,CASLPHNTGELFF
TRBV7-9,TRBJ2-1,once,TRBD2,TGTGCCAGCAGCTCAGACGGACTAGTAACGAATGAGCAGTTCTTC,CASSSDGLVTNEQFF
TRBV30,TRBJ1-5,-,-,TGTGCCTGGAGTGTACCGGGGGGGCCCCAGCATTTT,CAWSVPGGPQHF
TRBV7-3,TRBJ1-6,-,-,TGTGCCAGCAGCTTAACGGGGGGTTCACCCCTCCACTTT,CASSLTGGSPLHF
TRBV5-1,TRBJ2-2,-,-,TGCGCCAGCAGCTCCAGGGTACTAAACACCGGGGAGCTGTTTTTT,CASSSRVLNTGELFF
TRBV11-2,TRBJ1-2,-,-,TGTGCCAGCAGCCGGGGGCGGGGATATGGCTACACCTTC,CASSRGRGYGYTF
TRBV24-1,TRBJ2-5,-,TRBD2,TGTGCCACCAGTGACCCCACCCCAGCGGGAGTGGAAGGGACCCAGTACTTC,CATSDPTPAGVEGTQYF
TRBV18,TRBJ2-1,-,TRBD2,TGTGCCAGCTCACCCTTAGCGGGGGGATACAATGAGCAGTTCTTC,CASSPLAGGYNEQFF
TRBV24-1,TRBJ2-1,-,TRBD1,TGTGCCACCAGTGACCGACAGGGGAGTTTTAAAAATGAGCAGTTCTTC,CATSDRQGSFKNEQFF
TRBV5-1,TRBJ2-1,-,-,TGCGCCAGCAGCCAAGCGGATAAGTACGATGAGCAGTTCTTC,CASSQADKYDEQFF
TRBV9,TRBJ1-1,-,TRBD1,TGTGCCAGCAGCGCCACAGGGGGAAGGACTGAAGCTTTCTTT,CASSATGGRTEAFF
TRBV2,TRBJ2-2,-,TRBD2,TGTGCCAGTGGACTAGCGGGGTCCGGGATCACCGGGGAGCTGTTTTTT,CASGLAGSGITGELFF
TRBV14,TRBJ2-5,-,-,TGTGCCAGCAGCCAAGATCGACAGACCCAGTACTTC,CASSQDRQTQYF
TRBV9,TRBJ2-5,-,TRBD2,TGTGCCAGCAGCGTAGGGATGAGTAGCGGGCCTCAAGAGACCCAGTACTTC,CASSVGMSSGPQETQYF
TRBV2,TRBJ2-7,-,TRBD2,TGTGCCAGTACGACTAGCGGGAGTTACGAGCAGTACTTC,CASTTSGSYEQYF